Included here is one T cell receptor beta chain sequence, with context. Its antigen remains unknown. This specimen comes from a study of T cell clonotyping in hematopoietic cell transplantation. General observations from the study: Pathologically expanded recipient clonotypes increased progressively from day 30 to day 180 as diversity fell.

Sequencing was performed with immunoSEQ multiplex PCR; in TCRdb, only in-frame clones are kept and a portion is missing. The table has 700 to 1,000 clones, around 77% seen once. This CDR3 is built from 15 residues. V shed 0 bases and J shed 5 bases, with 12 bases lying between them. From germline, CDR1 is SGHKS and CDR2 YYEKEE (reference sequence). This chain uses TRBV5-5 with TRBJ1-5; possibly TRBD1 for D (6 bases). Source: PBMCs, taken 30 days after allogeneic stem cell transplant. The TCR sequence derives from a female patient younger than 45 who had an allogeneic stem cell transplant, so the T cells may come from the graft donor. Some clones in this sample may be carry-over from other donors' samples. CDR3 DNA sequence: TGTGCCAGCAGCTTGGCTCCGGGGGCTGATCAGCCCCAGCATTTT. This translates into CASSLAPGADQPQHF.